The 10 T cell receptor beta chains presented below share a single source sample, sequenced in a study of blood T cell repertoires in COVID-19. Sequencing used immunoSEQ multiplex PCR; TCRdb keeps in-frame clones, though not all of them. Of some 40,000 clones listed, roughly 84% are singletons. Sequencing input: peripheral blood. The receptors were sampled from a man aged 65 to 85 with active COVID-19.

The chain combines TRBV27 with TRBJ2-7; TRBD1 aligns across 8 bases. Germline assignment: CDR1 MNHEY and CDR2 SMNVEV (reference sequence). The trim removed 5 bases at V and 7 bases at J, leaving 4 bases unmatched. The CDR3 extends over 12 amino acids. The CDR3 DNA is TGTGCCAGCAGTAGGACAGGGAGGGAGCAGTACTTC. Amino acids: CASSRTGREQYF.

A word on this clone: One end of the junction does not line up with germline, which may come from a read error. V usage is TRBV4-3 and J usage is TRBJ2-1; 9 bases line up with TRBD2. CDR1 LGHNA and CDR2 YSLEER come from the germline V gene. The CDR3 covers 15 residues. The chain's CDR3 is CASSQGRLAANEQFF. CDR3 DNA: TGCGCCAGCAGTCAAGGGAGACTAGCGGCCAATGAGCAGTTCTTC.

CDR3 bases: TGTGCCAGCAGTTCCCAGGCCAACAATCAGCCCCAGCATTTT. Protein product: CASSSQANNQPQHF. The chain uses TRBV28 and TRBJ1-5; the D is unclear. The CDR3 length is 14 residues. Germline CDR1 reads MDHEN; CDR2 reads SYDVKM. V lost 4 bases and J lost 3, with 10 bases in between.

The chain couples TRBV28 to TRBJ1-1; maybe TRBD1 (5 bases). The CDR3 runs 15 residues. In germline, CDR1 is MDHEN, CDR2 SYDVKM. V lost 8 bases to trimming and J lost 6 bases, with 22 bases between them. The CDR3 loop is CASHFRVGVRPEAFF. The CDR3 DNA reads TGTGCCAGCCATTTCCGGGTAGGGGTTAGGCCTGAAGCTTTCTTT.

The V gene is TRBV24-1, the J gene TRBJ1-5; 10 bases are a match to TRBD1. V was pared by 2 bases and J by 6 bases, with 6 bases of the junction left unmatched. The length of the CDR3 is 16 residues. Germline lookup yields CDR1 KGHDR and CDR2 SFDVKD. The CDR3 DNA reads as TGTGCCACCAGTGATTCTCGGACAGGGGGTTTTCAGCCCCAGCATTTT. It translates to CATSDSRTGGFQPQHF.

The chain recombines TRBV2 with TRBJ2-3; 9 nucleotides agree with TRBD1. J lost 8 bases, V lost 1 base, and 7 bases had no gene match. Germline V gene lookup returns CDR1 SNHLY and CDR2 FYNNEI. This CDR3 is built from 15 residues. CDR3 nucleotide sequence: TGTGCCAGCAGTGAAGGGACAGGGGAGTCTCCTACGCAGTATTTT. The encoded protein is CASSEGTGESPTQYF. The full variable domain, its missing parts supplied by reference TRBV2 and TRBJ2-3, is EPEVTQTPSHQVTQMGQEVILRCVPISNHLYFYWYRQILGQKVEFLVSFYNNEISEKSEIFDDQFSVERPDGSNFTLKIRSTKLEDSAMYFCASSEGTGESPTQYFGPGTRLTVL.

The rearrangement links TRBV7-8 to TRBJ1-1, with D possibly matching TRBD1 (6 bases). Per the germline V gene, CDR1 is SGHVS and CDR2 is FQNEAQ. V was cut by 5 bases and J by 5 bases, with 18 bases left in between. The CDR3 runs to 15 residues. DNA of the CDR3: TGTGCCAGCAGCACCGGAGGGGGGGGCGAGACTGAAGCTTTCTTT. Its translation: CASSTGGGGETEAFF.

This clone turned up a few times. The chain joins TRBV7-8 to TRBJ1-5; 9 nucleotides line up with TRBD1. The length of the CDR3 is 15 residues. J lost 3 bases, V lost 1 base, and 1 base had no gene match. Germline V gene lookup returns CDR1 SGHVS and CDR2 FQNEAQ. CDR3 DNA: TGTGCCAGCAGCTTAGGGACAGGGGACAATCAGCCCCAGCATTTT. This sequence encodes CASSLGTGDNQPQHF.

The chain recombines TRBV6-1 with TRBJ1-5; 9 nucleotides agree with TRBD1. The trim removed 2 bases at V and 0 bases at J, leaving 5 bases unmatched. The CDR3 has 17 amino acids. Per the germline V gene, CDR1 is MNHNS and CDR2 is SASEGT. The CDR3 region is CASSETGGGYSNQPQHF. For the CDR3, the DNA is TGTGCCAGCAGTGAAACAGGGGGCGGGTATAGCAATCAGCCCCAGCATTTT.

V is TRBV18 and J is TRBJ1-1, with a tentative D call TRBD1 (5 bases). Germline V gives CDR1 KGHSH, CDR2 LQKENI. The V and J ends lost 2 bases and 5 bases respectively, with 9 bases between them. The length of the CDR3 is 13 residues. The CDR3 region has the DNA TGTGCCAGCTCACCATCGGGGGAGACTGAAGCTTTCTTT. Translation: CASSPSGETEAFF.